This T cell receptor (beta chain) was identified during a study of spatial heterogeneity in lung cancer. Study summary: The correlation between TCR transcript counts in tumor regions and a T cell module score from matched bulk RNA-seq was strong. Mean representation of each unique TCR and UMI combination in the raw reads exceeded nine occurrences. Study-wide findings and caveats: The study found that expanded intratumoral alpha and beta TCR counts tracked tumor mutation counts.

Stated time point: sample taken at primary tumor resection. Researchers sequenced whole RNA taken from tumor, nontumor lung or frozen PBMC without sorting. This clonotype came up many times. The antigen is not known. Because the library targeted alpha chains, this beta chain is an off-target read whose size means little. TCRdb redid the calling of the 5' RACE reads with MiXCR, one entry per CDR3 protein. The repertoire holds approximately 13,000 distinct CDR3 sequences, with under 6% as singletons. V lost 6 bases and J 8 bases, leaving 13 bases between the germline ends. The CDR3 consists of 13 residues. Germline lookup yields CDR1 MDHEN and CDR2 SYDVKM.

The material was lung tumor tissue, obtained at surgery. The chain employs TRBV28 and TRBJ2-2; D gene unclear. This receptor was taken from a male donor with early-stage non-small cell lung cancer. CDR3 protein: CASSLSKVGELFF. The DNA of the CDR3 is TGTGCCAGCAGCCTCTCGAAGGTGGGGGAGCTGTTTTTT. The variable domain in full, with the rest retrieved from reference TRBV28 and TRBJ2-2, is DVKVTQSSRYLVKRTGEKVFLECVQDMDHENMFWYRQDPGLGLRLIYFSYDVKMKEKGDIPEGYSVSREKKERFSLILESASTNQTSMYLCASSLSKVGELFFGEGSRLTVL.